The clone carrying this T cell receptor beta chain appeared many times. Its antigen is not identified. This entry is derived from a study of breast tumors, draining lymph nodes, adjacent tissues. General observations from the study: Luminal-like breast cancer showed significantly higher tumor–nontumor repertoire similarity than basal-like. Data fit most tumor T cells coming from lymph node, expanding in tumor. Tumor repertoires ranked between lymph nodes and nontumor tissue in diversity, with V and J gene preferences. That most tumor T cells come from lymph nodes remained unproven.

TCRdb analysed the multiplex PCR reads with MiXCR anew, one entry per CDR3 protein. The top ten hold around 10% of the sample, which has about 20,000 distinct CDR3 sequences, roughly 32% seen once. Deletions cut 5 bases from V and 1 base from J, with 16 bases between. Germline V gives CDR1 PRHDT, CDR2 FYEKMQ (reference sequence). This CDR3 has 16 amino acids. The receptor's source is a female donor with breast cancer. Some clones in this sample may be carry-over from other donors' samples. The V gene is TRBV13, the J gene TRBJ2-3; D might be TRBD1 or TRBD2, each matching 7 bases. Sequencing input: breast tumor tissue. The CDR3 protein is CASSLMAGGGTDTQYF. DNA of the CDR3: TGTGCCAGCAGCCTAATGGCAGGGGGGGGCACAGATACGCAGTATTTT.